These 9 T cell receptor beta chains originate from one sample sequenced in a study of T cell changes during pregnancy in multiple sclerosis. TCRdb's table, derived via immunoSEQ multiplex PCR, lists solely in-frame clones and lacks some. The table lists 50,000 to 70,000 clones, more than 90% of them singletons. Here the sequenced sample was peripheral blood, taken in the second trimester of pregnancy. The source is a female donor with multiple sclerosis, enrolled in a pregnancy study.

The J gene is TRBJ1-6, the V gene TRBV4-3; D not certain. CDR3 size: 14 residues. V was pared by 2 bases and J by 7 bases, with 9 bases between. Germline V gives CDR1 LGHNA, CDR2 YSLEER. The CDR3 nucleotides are TGCGCCAGCAGCCAATCCTACCCCAATTCACCCCTCCACTTT. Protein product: CASSQSYPNSPLHF.

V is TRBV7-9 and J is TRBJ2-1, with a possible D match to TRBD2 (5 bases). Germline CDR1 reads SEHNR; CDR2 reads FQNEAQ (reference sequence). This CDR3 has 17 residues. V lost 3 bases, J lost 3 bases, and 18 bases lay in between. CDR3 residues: CASSLRAKWENYNEQFF. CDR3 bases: TGTGCCAGCAGCTTGAGGGCAAAGTGGGAGAACTACAATGAGCAGTTCTTC.

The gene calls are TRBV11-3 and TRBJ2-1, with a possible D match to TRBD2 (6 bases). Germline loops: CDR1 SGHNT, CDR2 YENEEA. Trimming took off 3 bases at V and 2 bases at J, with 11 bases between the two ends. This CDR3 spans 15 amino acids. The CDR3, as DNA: TGTGCCAGCAGCTTGGACGGGAGCACCTACAATGAGCAGTTCTTC. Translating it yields CASSLDGSTYNEQFF.

The CDR3 here is CASSFAGVEAGNTIYF. The CDR3, as DNA: TGTGCCAGCTCATTTGCAGGGGTAGAGGCTGGAAACACCATATATTTT. The chain has TRBV18 and TRBJ1-3; perhaps TRBD1 as D (6 bases). The germline V and J ends were trimmed by 5 bases and 2 bases, with 16 bases remaining between them. The CDR3 sequence is 16 residues long. In germline, CDR1 is KGHSH, CDR2 LQKENI.

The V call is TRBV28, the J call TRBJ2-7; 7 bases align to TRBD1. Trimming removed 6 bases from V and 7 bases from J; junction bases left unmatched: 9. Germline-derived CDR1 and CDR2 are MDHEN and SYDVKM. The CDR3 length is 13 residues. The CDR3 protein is CASSHRGVREQYF. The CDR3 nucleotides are TGTGCCAGCAGCCACAGGGGCGTGAGGGAGCAGTACTTC.

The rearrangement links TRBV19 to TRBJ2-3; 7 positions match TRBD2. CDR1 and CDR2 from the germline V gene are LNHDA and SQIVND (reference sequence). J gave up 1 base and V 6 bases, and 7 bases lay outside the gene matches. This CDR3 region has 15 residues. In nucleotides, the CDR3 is TGTGCCAGTAGCATAAATAGCGGGCGCACAGATACGCAGTATTTT. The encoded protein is CASSINSGRTDTQYF.

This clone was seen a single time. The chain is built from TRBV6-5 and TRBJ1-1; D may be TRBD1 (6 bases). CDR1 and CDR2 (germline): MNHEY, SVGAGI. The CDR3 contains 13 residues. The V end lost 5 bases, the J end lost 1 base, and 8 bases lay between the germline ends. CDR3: CASSQGGNTEAFF. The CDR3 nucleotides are TGTGCCAGCAGTCAAGGGGGGAACACTGAAGCTTTCTTT.

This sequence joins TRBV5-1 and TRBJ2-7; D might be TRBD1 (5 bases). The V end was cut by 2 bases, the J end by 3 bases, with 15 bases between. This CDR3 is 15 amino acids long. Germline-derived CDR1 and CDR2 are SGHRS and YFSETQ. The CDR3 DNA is TGCGCCAGCAGCTTCTGGGGCAGCCCCAACTACGAGCAGTACTTC. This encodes CASSFWGSPNYEQYF.

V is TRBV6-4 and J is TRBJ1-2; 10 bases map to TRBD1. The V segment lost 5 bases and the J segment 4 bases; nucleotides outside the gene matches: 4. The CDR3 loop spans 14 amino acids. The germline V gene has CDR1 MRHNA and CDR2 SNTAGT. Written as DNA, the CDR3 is TGTGCCAGCAGTAGGGACAGGGGCAGCTATGGCTACACCTTC. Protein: CASSRDRGSYGYTF.